This passage covers 23 T cell receptor beta chains from one sample sequenced in a study of CD8+CD57+ T cells in acquired aplastic anemia. Investigators profiled TCR beta VDJ and CDR3 from genomic DNA template. MiXCR, applied by TCRdb to the reads, yields one record per CDR3 protein. This sample carries fewer than 250,000 distinct CDR3 sequences, roughly 56% of them seen once, and the ten largest clones take roughly 15%. The sequencing input was sorted CD4+, CD8+, or CD8+CD57+ T cells (not recorded which) from PBMCs. Every receptor here comes from a human donor in good health, serving as a control.

Comments on this clonotype: The conserved closing phenylalanine or tryptophan is absent in this CDR3, likely reflecting a read error. It is unclear where the CDR3 begins or ends on the DNA, so no DNA is shown, and the CDR3 is as TCRdb lists it. J is TRBJ2-5 and V is TRBV7-6. In germline, CDR1 is SGHVS, CDR2 FNYEAQ. A total of 11 residues make up the CDR3, ends included. The CDR3 spells CASSLAAPQFL.

This clonotype was detected many times. This rearrangement joins TRBV28 to TRBJ1-5; D gene uncertain. CDR3 size: 13 residues. Germline CDR1 and CDR2: MDHEN and SYDVKM. V was clipped by 3 bases and J by 4 bases, with 7 bases between them. CDR3: CASSFTRNQPQHF. The CDR3 coding sequence is TGTGCCAGCAGTTTTACCAGAAATCAGCCCCAGCATTTT.

This clonotype was found many times. The V call is TRBV6-5, the J call TRBJ1-2; D unclear. Germline V gene lookup returns CDR1 MNHEY and CDR2 SVGAGI. The V end was cut by 4 bases, the J end by 3 bases, with 9 bases between. CDR3 length: 13 amino acids. CDR3 bases: TGTGCCAGCAGTTTAAACAGATACTATGGCTACACCTTC. Translating it yields CASSLNRYYGYTF.

The rearrangement joins TRBV7-2 to TRBJ2-7, with D possibly matching TRBD1 (5 bases). The germline CDR1 and CDR2 sequences are SGHTA and FQGNSA. The CDR3 has 13 residues. V was cut by 1 base and J by 5 bases, with 9 bases left in between. As DNA, the CDR3 is TGTGCCAGCAGCTTAGTCCGGACAAACGAGCAGTACTTC. Translating it yields CASSLVRTNEQYF.

The CDR3 reads CATSIIRSYGYTF. In nucleotides, the CDR3 is TGTGCCACCAGCATTATTAGGAGCTATGGCTACACCTTC. The chain combines TRBV15 with TRBJ1-2; D unclear. Germline V gives CDR1 LNHNV, CDR2 YYDKDF (reference sequence). CDR3 length equals 13 residues. Trimming removed 4 bases from V and 4 bases from J, with 10 bases in between.

The CDR3 spells CASSQRGTGAHNEQFF. The CDR3 region has the DNA TGTGCCAGCAGTCAACGGGGGACAGGGGCCCACAATGAGCAGTTCTTC. The genes are TRBV12-3 or TRBV12-4 and TRBJ2-1; 10 bases match TRBD1. The CDR3 loop spans 16 amino acids. J was trimmed by 5 bases and V by 5 bases; bases with no gene match: 9.

This clonotype was seen repeatedly, ten times or more. The chain uses TRBV9 and TRBJ1-1; possible D gene TRBD1, 6 bases. The CDR3 consists of 15 residues. Germline CDR1 and CDR2: SGDLS and YYNGEE. Trimming took 3 bases from V and 1 from J, leaving 13 bases between them. The CDR3 region is CASSGGGGGNTEAFF. Written as DNA, the CDR3 is TGTGCCAGCAGCGGGGGGGGGGGCGGGAACACTGAAGCTTTCTTT.

Ten or more counts support this clonotype. The J gene is TRBJ2-1, the V gene TRBV12-3 or TRBV12-4; 11 bases match TRBD2. The CDR3 sequence is 17 residues long. V gave up 2 bases and J gave up 7 bases; unmatched junction bases: 10. In DNA, the CDR3 is TGTGCCAGCAGTTTAAGCGTTCTAGCGGGGGGAGAAAATGAGCAGTTCTTC. It is translated as CASSLSVLAGGENEQFF.

This rearrangement joins TRBV24-1 to TRBJ2-2, with D unclear. The CDR3 loop spans 13 amino acids. Trimming removed 1 base from V and 6 bases from J, with 5 bases in between. Germline V CDR1 and CDR2: KGHDR, SFDVKD. In nucleotides, the CDR3 is TGTGCCACCAGTGATTTCGCTGCCGGGGAGCTGTTTTTT. The encoded protein is CATSDFAAGELFF.

This clonotype occurred many times. This sequence joins TRBV20-1 and TRBJ1-4, with D unclear. The germline V gene encodes CDR1 DFQATT and CDR2 SNEGSKA (reference sequence). The ends were cut back, 0 bases at V and 7 bases at J, with 12 bases in the middle. The CDR3 runs to 14 residues. The CDR3 region has the DNA TGCAGTGCTAGAGATCCCAGCGGTTCTGAAAAACTGTTTTTT. Protein: CSARDPSGSEKLFF.

This clonotype occurred many times. This chain joins TRBV20-1 and TRBJ2-5, with 16 nucleotides matching TRBD2. V lost 5 bases and J lost 4; bases outside the gene matches: 1. Germline values: CDR1 DFQATT, CDR2 SNEGSKA (reference sequence). The CDR3 extends over 14 amino acids. The CDR3 reads CSAGTSGGAETQYF. The CDR3 nucleotides read TGCAGTGCTGGGACTAGCGGGGGGGCAGAGACCCAGTACTTC.

This chain connects TRBV12-3 or TRBV12-4 to TRBJ2-1; 12 bases agree with TRBD2. V shed 2 bases and J 10 bases; nucleotides not matched to a gene: 3. The CDR3 covers 14 residues. The CDR3 DNA reads as TGTGCCAGCAGTTTACTAGCGGGGGGGAGAGAGCAGTTCTTC. This translates into CASSLLAGGREQFF.

The table lists this clonotype with many counts. The chain couples TRBV11-2 to TRBJ1-3; D unclear. CDR1 is SGHAT and CDR2 is FQNNGV in the germline V gene. The CDR3 totals 13 residues. V dropped 4 bases and J dropped 2 bases, with 6 bases sitting between them. CDR3 nucleotide sequence: TGTGCCAGCAGCTCCGGGACTGGAAACACCATATATTTT. The encoded protein is CASSSGTGNTIYF. Drawing the rest from reference TRBV11-2 and TRBJ1-3, the complete variable domain is EAGVAQSPRYKIIEKRQSVAFWCNPISGHATLYWYQQILGQGPKLLIQFQNNGVVDDSQLPKDRFSAERLKGVDSTLKIQPAKLEDSAVYLCASSSGTGNTIYFGEGSWLTVV.

The rearrangement links TRBV20-1 to TRBJ2-3; 7 bases agree with TRBD2. Germline CDR1 DFQATT, CDR2 SNEGSKA (reference sequence). Losses at the gene ends were 0 bases for V and 2 bases for J; bases not matched to a gene: 5. The CDR3 spans 15 residues. The CDR3: CSARDMLAVTDTQYF. CDR3 bases: TGCAGTGCTAGAGATATGCTAGCGGTCACAGATACGCAGTATTTT.

In nucleotides, the CDR3 is TGTGCCAGCAAAGCTAGCACAGATACGCAGTATTTT. This codes for CASKASTDTQYF. This sequence joins TRBV2 and TRBJ2-3; D ambiguous. Trimming took off 7 bases at V and 0 bases at J, with 5 bases between the two ends. The length of the CDR3 is 12 residues. Germline V gives CDR1 SNHLY, CDR2 FYNNEI.

This clonotype was detected only a few times. This chain links TRBV27 with TRBJ1-4, with TRBD1 matching over 7 bases. With V trimmed by 6 bases and J by 5 bases, 6 bases remained unmatched. This CDR3 comprises 14 residues. The germline V gene encodes CDR1 MNHEY and CDR2 SMNVEV (reference sequence). CDR3 loop: CASRGAGGNEKLFF. The DNA of the CDR3 is TGTGCCAGCAGGGGGGCAGGGGGAAATGAAAAACTGTTTTTT.

There are many counts of this clonotype. The genes are TRBV4-2 and TRBJ2-3; 7 bases agree with TRBD2. Trimming removed 1 base from V and 0 bases from J; junction bases left unmatched: 10. CDR3 length: 18 amino acids. Germline CDR1 and CDR2: LGHNA and YNFKEQ. CDR3 coding DNA: TGTGCCAGCAGCCAAGTACGGCTAGCGGACCTTAGCACAGATACGCAGTATTTT. Its translation: CASSQVRLADLSTDTQYF.

V gene TRBV25-1 combines with J gene TRBJ1-2; D gene uncertain. The germline V gene has CDR1 MGHDK and CDR2 SYGVNS. Trimming removed 6 bases at V and 0 bases at J, with 8 bases between. The CDR3 spans 13 residues. CDR3 sequence (DNA): TGTGCCAGCAGCATAAACACTAACTATGGCTACACCTTC. Protein product: CASSINTNYGYTF.

This clonotype was observed a few times. The final CDR3 position lacks the conserved phenylalanine or tryptophan, pointing to a likely read error. Because the CDR3's place on the DNA is in doubt, the DNA is left out and the CDR3 is given as listed by TCRdb. The chain recombines TRBV10-3 with TRBJ2-3; the listed D gene, TRBD1, was not tested against the DNA. Germline V lookup: CDR1 ENHRY, CDR2 SYGVKD. The CDR3 is 12 residues long, counting both termini. This CDR3 reads CAISESLRGHMS.

This clonotype was picked up one time. The chain uses TRBV2 and TRBJ2-7; possibly TRBD1 or TRBD2 for D (5 bases each). Germline V gives CDR1 SNHLY, CDR2 FYNNEI. This CDR3 has 15 amino acids. Trimming cost V 5 bases and J 0 bases, with 14 bases left between them. CDR3 in DNA: TGTGCCAGCAGTTACGGGGCAGGGAGCTCCTACGAGCAGTACTTC. Amino acid sequence: CASSYGAGSSYEQYF. The full variable domain, its missing parts supplied by reference TRBV2 and TRBJ2-7, is EPEVTQTPSHQVTQMGQEVILRCVPISNHLYFYWYRQILGQKVEFLVSFYNNEISEKSEIFDDQFSVERPDGSNFTLKIRSTKLEDSAMYFCASSYGAGSSYEQYFGPGTRLTVT.

V usage is TRBV7-6 and J usage is TRBJ2-2; perhaps TRBD1 as D (6 bases). The CDR3 loop spans 16 amino acids. Trimming left V 6 bases short and J 4 bases short, with 18 bases between. From germline, CDR1 is SGHVS and CDR2 FNYEAQ. CDR3 bases: TGTGCCAGCAGTCATGCCGGGACATTAACCACCGGGGAGCTGTTTTTT. Protein product: CASSHAGTLTTGELFF.

This clonotype was seen many times. This chain joins TRBV5-6 and TRBJ2-5, with TRBD1 matching 7 bases. The germline CDR1 and CDR2 sequences are SGHDT and YYEEEE. There are 17 residues in the CDR3. The junction had 13 bases not matched to a gene; V was cut back by 4 bases and J by 1 base. The DNA of the CDR3 is TGTGCCAGCAGCCCCGGGACAGACCAGACTTTCCAAGAGACCCAGTACTTC. Its protein product is CASSPGTDQTFQETQYF.

J is TRBJ2-7 and V is TRBV5-5; D perhaps matches TRBD1 (6 bases). V was clipped by 4 bases and J by 1 base, with 12 bases between them. The CDR3 runs to 14 residues. Germline V gene lookup returns CDR1 SGHKS and CDR2 YYEKEE (reference sequence). CDR3 nucleotide sequence: TGTGCCAGCAGCGGAAAAGGACAGTCCTACGAGCAGTACTTC. Protein product: CASSGKGQSYEQYF.